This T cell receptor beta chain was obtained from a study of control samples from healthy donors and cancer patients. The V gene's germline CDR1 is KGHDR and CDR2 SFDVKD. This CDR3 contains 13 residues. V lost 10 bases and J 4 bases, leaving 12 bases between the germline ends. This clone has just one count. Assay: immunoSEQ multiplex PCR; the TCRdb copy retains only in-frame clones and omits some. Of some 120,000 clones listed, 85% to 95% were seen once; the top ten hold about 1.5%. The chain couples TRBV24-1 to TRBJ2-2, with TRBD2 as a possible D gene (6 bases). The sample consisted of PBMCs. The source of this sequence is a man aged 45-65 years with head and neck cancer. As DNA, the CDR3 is TGTGCCACTGGAGCCGGGGGCACCGGGGAGCTGTTTTTT. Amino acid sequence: CATGAGGTGELFF.